This TCR beta chain originates from a study of T cells in Graves' hyperthyroidism and ophthalmopathy. Findings of the study overall: A model of 13 V-J pairs discriminated ophthalmopathy from stable hyperthyroidism.

RNA transcripts gave rise to amplified TCR beta CDR3 regions. HTBI primers were the set used in a first-round RT-PCR of the TCR CDR3. TCRdb re-called the multiplex PCR reads with MiXCR, one entry per CDR3 protein. The sample holds more than 350,000 distinct CDR3 sequences, 13% to 15% seen once. This clonotype was seen many times. Its antigen is still unknown. The germline V gene has CDR1 SNHLY and CDR2 FYNNEI. CDR3 length: 15 residues. V was pared by 4 bases and J by 2 bases, with 12 bases between. Ophthalmopathy in the patients scored at least 3 on Clinical Activity Score and at least 4 on NOSPECS grade, lasting under 3 months.

The sequencing sample was made of blood. The source of this sequence is a woman aged 55-70 years with Graves' ophthalmopathy. The chain is built from TRBV2 and TRBJ1-5; unclear D gene. This CDR3 is CASSVEGWGNQPQHF. The CDR3 DNA reads TGTGCCAGCAGTGTCGAAGGTTGGGGCAATCAGCCCCAGCATTTT.